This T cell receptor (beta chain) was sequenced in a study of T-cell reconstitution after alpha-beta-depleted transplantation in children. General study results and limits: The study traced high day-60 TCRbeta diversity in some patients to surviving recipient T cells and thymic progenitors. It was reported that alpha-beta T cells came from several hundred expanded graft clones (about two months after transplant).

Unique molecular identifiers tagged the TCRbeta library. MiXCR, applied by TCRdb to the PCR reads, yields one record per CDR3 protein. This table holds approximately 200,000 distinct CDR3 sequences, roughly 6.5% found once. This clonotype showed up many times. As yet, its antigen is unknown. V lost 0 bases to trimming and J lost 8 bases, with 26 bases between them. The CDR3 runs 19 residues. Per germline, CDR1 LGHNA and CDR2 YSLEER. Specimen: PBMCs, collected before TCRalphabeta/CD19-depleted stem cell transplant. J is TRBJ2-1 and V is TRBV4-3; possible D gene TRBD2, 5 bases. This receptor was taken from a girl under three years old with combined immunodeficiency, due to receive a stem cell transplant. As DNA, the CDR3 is TGCGCCAGCAGCCAAGATAAGTTAATCTTGAGGGAGTCGGGCGATGAGCAGTTCTTC. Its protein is CASSQDKLILRESGDEQFF.